One and the same sample provided the 18 T cell receptor beta chains below, sequenced in a study of cytomegalovirus exposure and HLA in healthy donors. The PCR ran on 60 Vbeta and 13 Jbeta primers. The repertoire was sequenced with immunoSEQ multiplex PCR; TCRdb's copy has only in-frame clones and lacks some. This sample has about 140,000 clones, with around 70% found just once. Specimen: PBMCs. The source of these receptors is a man between 35 and 55 years old in good health and CMV-seronegative.

This rearrangement joins TRBV5-1 to TRBJ2-2, with D uncertain. Looked up from germline, CDR1 is SGHRS and CDR2 is YFSETQ. The V gene lost 0 bases and the J gene lost 0 bases, with 6 bases spanning the gap. CDR3 length: 15 amino acids. Here the CDR3 reads CASSLGSANTGELFF. The CDR3 DNA reads TGCGCCAGCAGCTTGGGTTCCGCGAACACCGGGGAGCTGTTTTTT.

CDR3 coding DNA: TGTGCCAGCAGTTTGGGGACAGGGGGCAATGAGCAGTTCTTC. Protein sequence: CASSLGTGGNEQFF. The chain combines TRBV27 with TRBJ2-1; TRBD1 agrees at 11 bases. Germline loops: CDR1 MNHEY, CDR2 SMNVEV (reference sequence). V lost 3 bases to trimming and J lost 6 bases; unmatched junction nucleotides: 1. This CDR3 contains 14 residues.

V is TRBV27 and J is TRBJ1-3, with TRBD1 matching 10 bases. The V and J ends lost 3 bases and 4 bases, in that order; junction bases with no gene match: 3. Germline values: CDR1 MNHEY, CDR2 SMNVEV (reference sequence). The CDR3 sequence is 15 residues long. CDR3 sequence (DNA): TGTGCCAGCAGTTTCGCGGGACAGGGGGGAAACACCATATATTTT. Residues: CASSFAGQGGNTIYF.

The chain recombines TRBV7-2 with TRBJ1-1, with D perhaps matching TRBD1 (5 bases). Trimming pared 0 bases from V and 5 bases from J, leaving 10 bases between. This CDR3 has 14 residues. CDR1 is SGHTA, CDR2 FQGNSA, per germline. The CDR3 protein is CASSLAGGGTEAFF. The CDR3 DNA sequence: TGTGCCAGCAGCTTAGCGGGGGGAGGGACTGAAGCTTTCTTT. Supplemented by reference TRBV7-2 and TRBJ1-1, the full variable domain reads GAGVSQSPSNKVTEKGKDVELRCDPISGHTALYWYRQSLGQGLEFLIYFQGNSAPDKSGLPSDRFSAERTGGSVSTLTIQRTQQEDSAVYLCASSLAGGGTEAFFGQGTRLTVV.

This clone was seen a few times. This chain connects TRBV10-2 to TRBJ2-7; possible D gene TRBD2, 5 bases. Trimming took off 1 base at V and 0 bases at J, with 13 bases between the two ends. Germline V lookup: CDR1 WSHSY, CDR2 SAAADI. The CDR3 contains 16 residues. The CDR3 nucleotides are TGCGCCAGCAGTGAGTGGGGAGTCATCGCCTCCTACGAGCAGTACTTC. It encodes CASSEWGVIASYEQYF.

On this clone: Germline and junction disagree at one end, which may indicate a read error. Other DNA sequences in the same sample also yield this CDR3. CDR3 region: CASSQDFGSSYEQYF. The CDR3 coding sequence is TGCGCCAGCAGCCAAGATTTTGGTAGCTCCTACGAGCAGTACTTT. This sequence joins TRBV4-3 and TRBJ2-7, with D unresolved. The germline V gene encodes CDR1 LGHNA and CDR2 YSLEER. This CDR3 spans 15 amino acids.

The chain links TRBV6-5 to TRBJ2-7; TRBD1 matches 9 bases. The J segment lost 7 bases and the V segment lost 7 bases, leaving 8 bases of the junction unmatched. In germline, CDR1 is MNHEY, CDR2 SVGAGI. The CDR3 runs to 13 residues. CDR3 amino acids: CASMRTGVLEQYF. As DNA, the CDR3 is TGTGCCAGCATGCGGACAGGGGTGCTGGAGCAGTACTTC.

This clone was observed a single time. V usage is TRBV4-1 and J usage is TRBJ2-2; the match to TRBD2 covers 13 bases. The CDR3 has 16 amino acids. The V segment lost 4 bases and the J segment 2 bases; nucleotides outside the gene matches: 1. CDR1 MGHRA and CDR2 YSYEKL come from the germline V gene. CDR3 sequence: CASSPGLAGNTGELFF. CDR3 nucleotide sequence: TGCGCCAGCAGCCCGGGACTAGCGGGAAACACCGGGGAGCTGTTTTTT.

The rearrangement joins TRBV6-6 to TRBJ2-7; D is perhaps TRBD1 (5 bases). The V gene's germline CDR1 is MNHNY and CDR2 SVGAGI (reference sequence). The CDR3 is 11 residues long. The V end was cut by 6 bases, the J end by 6 bases, with 9 bases between. The CDR3 here is CASRDSREQYF. CDR3 bases: TGTGCCAGCAGAGACAGCCGCGAGCAGTACTTC.

The V gene is TRBV7-2, the J gene TRBJ2-1; D not resolved. The CDR3 has 12 amino acids. The V and J ends lost 4 bases and 7 bases respectively, with 8 bases between them. Per the germline V gene, CDR1 is SGHTA and CDR2 is FQGNSA. The CDR3 loop reads CASSSRLNEQFF. The CDR3 region has the DNA TGTGCCAGCAGCTCGCGCCTAAATGAGCAGTTCTTC.

This clone came up a few times. The chain uses TRBV21-1 and TRBJ1-1. TRBV21-1 is reported as a pseudogene. The CDR3 spans 19 residues. CDR3 DNA sequence: TGTGCCAGCAGCACGAACTGCCCGGGCCCACCCGCTAGCGACACTGAAGCTTTCTTT. Translated, it gives CASSTNCPGPPASDTEAFF.

V and J are TRBV7-9 and TRBJ1-2, with D possibly matching TRBD1 (6 bases). The germline gives CDR1 SEHNR, CDR2 FQNEAQ (reference sequence). The CDR3 spans 13 residues. The V end lost 5 bases, the J end lost 5 bases, and 12 bases lay between the germline ends. In DNA, the CDR3 is TGTGCCAGCAGCCAAGGGGGGGATTATGGCTACACCTTC. This encodes CASSQGGDYGYTF.

This chain links TRBV10-3 with TRBJ1-3; 7 positions match TRBD1. The CDR3 has 17 amino acids. V was clipped by 6 bases and J by 0 bases; unmatched bases: 11. Germline CDR1 and CDR2: ENHRY and SYGVKD. The DNA for the CDR3 is TGTGCCATCAGATTTGCAGGGGGTAAAAGCTCTGGAAACACCATATATTTT. Protein sequence: CAIRFAGGKSSGNTIYF.

This rearrangement joins TRBV29-1 to TRBJ1-2, with TRBD1 matching 9 bases. Germline loops: CDR1 SQVTM, CDR2 ANQGSEA. V lost 1 base, J lost 2 bases, and 11 bases stayed unmatched. This CDR3 is 17 amino acids long. CDR3 bases: TGCAGCGTTGAAGGGGGGGGACAGGGCCTCCCCAACTATGGCTACACCTTC. The encoded protein is CSVEGGGQGLPNYGYTF.

Remarks on this clone: An end of the junction differs from the germline gene, which may be a read error. The J gene is TRBJ2-6, the V gene TRBV11-3; 7 nucleotides align to TRBD1. The CDR3 sequence is 16 residues long. Germline CDR1 reads SGHNT; CDR2 reads YENEEA. CDR3 DNA: TGTGCCAGCAGCTCGGGACAGTCCTCTGGGGCCAACGTCCTGCCTTTC. It is translated as CASSSGQSSGANVLPF.

This clone was seen more than once but under ten times. The chain uses TRBV7-2 and TRBJ2-1; TRBD2 matches at 7 bases. V shed 6 bases and J 1 base; nucleotides not matched to a gene: 6. The CDR3 length is 15 residues. The germline V gene encodes CDR1 SGHTA and CDR2 FQGNSA. The CDR3 DNA follows: TGTGCCAGCAGTCCACCAGCGGGATCCTACAATGAGCAGTTCTTC. As protein: CASSPPAGSYNEQFF.

About this clone: The junction shows a germline mismatch at one end, possibly a read error. This sequence joins TRBV7-6 and TRBJ1-1; 7 bases fit TRBD1. CDR1 and CDR2 (germline): SGHVS, FNYEAQ. This CDR3 region has 13 residues. This CDR3 reads CAGSRQQGLEAFF. DNA for the CDR3: TGTGCCGGCAGCCGTCAACAGGGGTTGGAAGCTTTCTTT. The whole variable domain, remainder taken from reference TRBV7-6 and TRBJ1-1, is GAGVSQSPRYKVTKRGQDVALRCDPISGHVSLYWYRQALGQGPEFLTYFNYEAQQDKSGLPNDRFSAERPEGSISTLTIQRTEQRDSAMYRCAGSRQQGLEAFFGQGTRLTVV.

This rearrangement joins TRBV5-6 to TRBJ1-1, with 9 bases that match TRBD1. V trimming: 4 bases; J trimming: 5 bases; junction bases outside the gene matches: 9. Germline V gene data show CDR1 as SGHDT and CDR2 as YYEEEE. The CDR3 loop spans 15 amino acids. CDR3 nucleotides: TGTGCCAGCAGCCTCGGACCGGGACAGGGAACTGAAGCTTTCTTT. Its protein is CASSLGPGQGTEAFF.